This T cell receptor (beta chain) was documented in a study of control samples from healthy donors and cancer patients. TCRdb keeps only in-frame clones here, not all; method: immunoSEQ multiplex PCR. The table has 350,000 to 450,000 clones, around 90% seen once; the top ten hold around 6.4%. V lost 3 bases to trimming and J lost 7 bases, with 7 bases between them. The germline CDR1 and CDR2 sequences are SGDLS and YYNGEE. There are 12 residues in the CDR3. This TCR was sampled from a man aged 40-55 years with head and neck cancer. This chain connects TRBV9 to TRBJ2-2; a possible D gene is TRBD2 (5 bases). Source material: PBMCs. CDR3 sequence reads: CASSDGIGELFF. In DNA, the CDR3 is TGTGCCAGCAGCGACGGGATCGGGGAGCTGTTTTTT.